One sample yielded the 11 T cell receptor beta chains listed below, sequenced in a study of memory CD4+ T cells and cytomegalovirus serostatus. Repertoires were generated with immunoSEQ multiplex PCR, while TCRdb's copy carries only in-frame clones and drops some. The sample records around 54,000 clones, over 70% being singletons. Single viable CD3+CD4+CD8-CD45RO+ cells were sorted as the memory CD4+ T cells. Sequencing was done on a sample of memory CD4+ T cells from blood. The receptors were sampled from an adult in good health and CMV-seropositive.

This clone was counted a single time. J is TRBJ2-2 and V is TRBV6-1; D is possibly TRBD1 or TRBD2 (6 bases each). Trimming left V 2 bases short and J 7 bases short, with 8 bases between. The CDR3 spans 13 residues. The V gene's germline CDR1 is MNHNS and CDR2 SASEGT. CDR3 residues: CASSERGLGELFF. CDR3 sequence (DNA): TGTGCCAGCAGTGAACGGGGGCTCGGGGAGCTGTTTTTT.

J is TRBJ2-3 and V is TRBV4-3; a possible D gene is TRBD2 (6 bases). The CDR3 covers 15 residues. Germline V lookup: CDR1 LGHNA, CDR2 YSLEER. V lost 0 bases, J lost 6 bases, and 13 bases lay in between. The CDR3 DNA is TGCGCCAGCAGCCAAGATAAGGGGACTGGGGATACGCAGTATTTT. This codes for CASSQDKGTGDTQYF.

The chain links TRBV28 to TRBJ2-2; tentatively, D is TRBD2 (5 bases). V was shortened by 5 bases and J by 1 base, with 11 bases between the two germline ends. The CDR3 contains 15 residues. From germline, CDR1 is MDHEN and CDR2 SYDVKM. For the CDR3, the DNA is TGTGCCAGCAGTGTTACTAGAGGGAACACCGGGGAGCTGTTTTTT. This encodes CASSVTRGNTGELFF.

The rearrangement uses TRBV28 and TRBJ1-5, with 8 bases aligning to TRBD1. V lost 6 bases and J lost 4; bases outside the gene matches: 8. Per germline, CDR1 MDHEN and CDR2 SYDVKM. The CDR3 extends over 15 amino acids. The CDR3 reads CASSLQGALNQPQHF. The CDR3 coding sequence is TGTGCCAGCAGCCTCCAGGGGGCCCTTAATCAGCCCCAGCATTTT.

The chain combines TRBV6-4 with TRBJ2-1; 10 nucleotides match TRBD2. The CDR3 covers 14 residues. V lost 9 bases to trimming and J lost 6 bases; unmatched junction nucleotides: 8. Germline V gene sequence: CDR1 MRHNA, CDR2 SNTAGT. CDR3 residues: CASARLAGLNEQFF. In DNA form, the CDR3 reads TGTGCCAGTGCAAGACTAGCGGGTCTCAATGAGCAGTTCTTC.

V and J are TRBV6-1 and TRBJ1-1; 10 positions match TRBD1. Trimming cost V 6 bases and J 5 bases; bases outside gene matches: 6. This CDR3 is 14 amino acids long. Germline CDR1 reads MNHNS; CDR2 reads SASEGT. This CDR3 is CASRDRGSSTEAFF. The CDR3 nucleotides read TGTGCCAGCAGGGACAGGGGGTCTAGTACTGAAGCTTTCTTT.

This clone turned up a few times. The rearrangement joins TRBV10-3 to TRBJ1-1, with 10 positions matching TRBD1. CDR1 is ENHRY, CDR2 SYGVKD, per germline. With 7 bases clipped from V and 1 base from J, the junction kept 9 bases outside the gene matches. The CDR3 has 16 amino acids. CDR3 in amino acids: CAITRQGAFGNTEAFF. CDR3 sequence (DNA): TGTGCCATCACTCGACAGGGGGCCTTCGGGAACACTGAAGCTTTCTTT.

V is TRBV27 and J is TRBJ1-6; a possible D gene is TRBD1 (5 bases). Germline values: CDR1 MNHEY, CDR2 SMNVEV (reference sequence). This CDR3 has 14 residues. V shed 3 bases and J shed 6 bases, with 9 bases lying between them. CDR3 residues: CASSLYRSNSPLHF. Here the CDR3 DNA reads TGTGCCAGCAGTTTGTACAGGAGTAATTCACCCCTCCACTTT.

This chain joins TRBV6-6 and TRBJ1-1; no clear D gene. From germline, CDR1 is MNHNY and CDR2 SVGAGI (reference sequence). There are 11 residues in the CDR3. With 7 bases removed from V and 6 bases from J, the gap between germline ends came to 9 bases. The DNA for the CDR3 is TGTGCCAGCAATCACCTGTCTGAAGCTTTCTTT. Translating it yields CASNHLSEAFF.

In its sample, this clone was seen a few times. The genes are TRBV20-1 and TRBJ2-7; the D is unclear. Trimming pared 1 base from V and 6 bases from J, leaving 7 bases between. Germline loops: CDR1 DFQATT, CDR2 SNEGSKA (reference sequence). There are 11 residues in the CDR3. The CDR3 bases are TGCAGTGCTAGAGTCAAGGGCGAGCAGTACGTC. Translating it yields CSARVKGEQYV.

V is TRBV7-8 and J is TRBJ2-7; D possibly corresponds to TRBD1 (5 bases). The CDR3 has 13 amino acids. Germline V CDR1 and CDR2: SGHVS, FQNEAQ. V was shortened by 1 base and J by 7 bases, with 11 bases between the two germline ends. The CDR3 loop reads CASSLGRVSEQYF. CDR3 in DNA: TGTGCCAGCAGCTTAGGCAGGGTGTCGGAGCAGTACTTC.